These T cell receptor beta chains were read from a single sample in a study of blood T cell repertoires in COVID-19. Clones were sequenced by immunoSEQ multiplex PCR, and TCRdb holds only the in-frame ones, with some missing. The sample records about 240,000 clones, approximately 82% being singletons. Sequencing used peripheral blood. These receptors were collected from a young man who had recovered from COVID-19. CDR3s leave out the opening cysteine and the closing phenylalanine or tryptophan. The order of the fields is CDR3 protein, V gene.

CDR3aa: ASSGNHRDTQY; v_gene: TRBV5-1
CDR3aa: ASSQGQNTEAF; v_gene: TRBV7-9
CDR3aa: ASFGDINSPLH; v_gene: TRBV2
CDR3aa: ASSLSGGEYNEQF; v_gene: TRBV7-2
CDR3aa: ASSLGQGSDTQY; v_gene: TRBV5-1
CDR3aa: ASRDGTGAEKLF; v_gene: TRBV6-5
CDR3aa: ASSPNAPGGTGPQH; v_gene: TRBV18
CDR3aa: ASSPAGGGGPGNTIY; v_gene: TRBV18
CDR3aa: ASSQGQGVYYGYT; v_gene: TRBV3-1/TRBV3-2
CDR3aa: ASSAQGDGSPLH; v_gene: TRBV7-2
CDR3aa: ASSWGQATYGYT; v_gene: TRBV28
CDR3aa: ASSVGTGASNQPQH; v_gene: TRBV9
CDR3aa: ASSIDREGFGYT; v_gene: TRBV5-1
CDR3aa: ASSLDQGPAYGYT; v_gene: TRBV5-4
CDR3aa: ASNMPGVGTQY; v_gene: TRBV7-6
CDR3aa: ASSLQGMVYGYT; v_gene: TRBV28
CDR3aa: ASNPTGLGTGELF; v_gene: TRBV10-2
CDR3aa: ASRTDSSGNTIY; v_gene: TRBV7-9
CDR3aa: ASSQGQGSPLH; v_gene: TRBV6-6
CDR3aa: ASSLGQHPYT; v_gene: TRBV5-1
CDR3aa: ASSPRGNFGNEQF; v_gene: TRBV9
CDR3aa: ASSLDSSTGELF; v_gene: TRBV6-2/TRBV6-3
CDR3aa: ASSPGDRIAYEQY; v_gene: TRBV18
CDR3aa: ASSIELGQQGPGRGKNIQY; v_gene: TRBV19
CDR3aa: ASSLMVRTGAYNEQF; v_gene: TRBV5-1
CDR3aa: ATSTGQGVGNEQF; v_gene: TRBV15
CDR3aa: ASSDGEGRKPQH; v_gene: TRBV2
CDR3aa: ASSTTGERSYNSPLH; v_gene: TRBV28
CDR3aa: ASSPSSWNTEAF; v_gene: TRBV9
CDR3aa: ASSSSPGTANTGELF; v_gene: TRBV11-3
CDR3aa: ASSPRGYNEQF; v_gene: TRBV18
CDR3aa: ASSGGENSVSGNTIY; v_gene: TRBV2
CDR3aa: ASSDPGMFYGYT; v_gene: TRBV6-1
CDR3aa: ASSTHTGETEAF; v_gene: TRBV9
CDR3aa: ASSLGLNTEAF; v_gene: TRBV5-5
CDR3aa: ASGKGAYEKLF; v_gene: TRBV28
CDR3aa: ASRIGGGAYEQY; v_gene: TRBV2
CDR3aa: ASIEGVDTEAF; v_gene: TRBV7-9
CDR3aa: ASTERGGAVETQY; v_gene: TRBV2
CDR3aa: ATSPDRARQQF; v_gene: TRBV15
CDR3aa: SVEGVRDYSYNEQF; v_gene: TRBV29-1
CDR3aa: ASSIDPGGRVYGYT; v_gene: TRBV19
CDR3aa: ASSQWLAGITDTQY; v_gene: TRBV4-1
CDR3aa: ASSQEPGVGTTRNEQF; v_gene: TRBV4-2
CDR3aa: AISESTGAGRPQH; v_gene: TRBV10-3
CDR3aa: ASSLVGRASLGNTEAF; v_gene: TRBV11-2
CDR3aa: ASSRRLASYNEQF; v_gene: TRBV28